This T cell receptor beta chain stems from a study of patients and donors after allogeneic stem cell transplantation. A few counts support this clonotype. The CDR3 covers 13 residues. Germline CDR1 and CDR2: SNHLY and FYNNEI. Between the trimmed V and J ends, which lost 1 base and 8 bases, there was a span of 11 bases. TCRdb reanalysed the RT-PCR reads using MiXCR and keeps one entry per CDR3 protein. The repertoire includes roughly 150,000 distinct CDR3 sequences, about 24% of them detected once, and 20% to 30% sits in the top ten. The chain carries TRBV2 and TRBJ1-1, with D unclear. The sequence derives from a human donor who was either an allogeneic HSCT recipient or a stem cell or donor lymphocyte infusion donor (not recorded which). It is not recorded whose cells these are; they may come from a transplant donor. Sequencing was performed on blood, either unsorted or a sorted T cell fraction (not recorded which). The CDR3 DNA sequence: TGTGCCAGCAGTGAAGGCAGGCCAGGCGAAGCTTTCTTT. Its protein is CASSEGRPGEAFF.